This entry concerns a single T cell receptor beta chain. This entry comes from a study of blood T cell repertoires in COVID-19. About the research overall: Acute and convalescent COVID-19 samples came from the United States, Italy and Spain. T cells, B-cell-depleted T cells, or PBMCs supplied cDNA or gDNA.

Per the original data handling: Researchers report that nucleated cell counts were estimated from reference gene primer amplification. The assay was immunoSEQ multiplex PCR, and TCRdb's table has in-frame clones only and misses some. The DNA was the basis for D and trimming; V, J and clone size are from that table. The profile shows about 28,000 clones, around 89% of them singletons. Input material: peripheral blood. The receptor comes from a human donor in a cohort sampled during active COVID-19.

The CDR3 region is CASRVDTATNEKLFF. For the CDR3, the DNA is TGTGCCAGTAGGGTGGACACTGCAACTAATGAAAAACTGTTTTTT. The V call is TRBV19, the J call TRBJ1-4; maybe TRBD1 (5 bases). CDR1 LNHDA and CDR2 SQIVND come from the germline V gene (reference sequence). Trimming took 6 bases from V and 0 from J, leaving 11 bases between them. The CDR3 is 15 amino acids.